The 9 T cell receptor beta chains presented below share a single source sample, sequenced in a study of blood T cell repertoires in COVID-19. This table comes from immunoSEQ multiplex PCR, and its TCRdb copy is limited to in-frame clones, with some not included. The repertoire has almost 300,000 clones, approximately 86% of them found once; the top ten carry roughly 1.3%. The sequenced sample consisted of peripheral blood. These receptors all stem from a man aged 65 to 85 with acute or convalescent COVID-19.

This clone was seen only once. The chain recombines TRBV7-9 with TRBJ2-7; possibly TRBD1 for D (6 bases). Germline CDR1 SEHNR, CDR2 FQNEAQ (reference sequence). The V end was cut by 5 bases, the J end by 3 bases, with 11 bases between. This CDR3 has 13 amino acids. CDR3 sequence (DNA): TGTGCCAGCAGCCCAAACAGGGACTACGAGCAGTACTTC. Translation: CASSPNRDYEQYF.

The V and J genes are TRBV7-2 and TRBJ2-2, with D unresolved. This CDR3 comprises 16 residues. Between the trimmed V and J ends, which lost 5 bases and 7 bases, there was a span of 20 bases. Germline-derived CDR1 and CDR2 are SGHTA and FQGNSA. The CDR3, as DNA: TGTGCCAGCAGCCCCGGGTCCGACGCGCTCGGCGGGGAGCTGTTTTTT. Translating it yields CASSPGSDALGGELFF.

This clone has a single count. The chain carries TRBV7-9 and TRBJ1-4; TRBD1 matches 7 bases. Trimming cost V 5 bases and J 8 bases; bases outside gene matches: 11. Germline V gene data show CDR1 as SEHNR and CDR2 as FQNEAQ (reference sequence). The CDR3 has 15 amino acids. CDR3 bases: TGTGCCAGCAGCAGACCGACAGGGCTTAGGGAAAAACTGTTTTTT. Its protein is CASSRPTGLREKLFF.

DNA of the CDR3: TGTGCCAGCAGCCAAGAACTAACGGGAGGTCGAGAGACCCAGTACTTC. Its translation: CASSQELTGGRETQYF. The chain joins TRBV3-1 (or the pseudogene TRBV3-2) to TRBJ2-5, with 7 bases identical to TRBD2. The CDR3 runs to 16 residues. After removal of 0 bases from V and 4 bases from J, the junction contained 8 bases not matched to a gene. Germline-derived CDR1 and CDR2 are LGHDT and YNNKEL (reference sequence).

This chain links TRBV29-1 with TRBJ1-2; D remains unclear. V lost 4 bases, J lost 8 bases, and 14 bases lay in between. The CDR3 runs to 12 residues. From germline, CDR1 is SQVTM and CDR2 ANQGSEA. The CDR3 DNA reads TGCAGCGTTGCCTCAGGCCCCTACGGCTACACCTTC. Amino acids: CSVASGPYGYTF.

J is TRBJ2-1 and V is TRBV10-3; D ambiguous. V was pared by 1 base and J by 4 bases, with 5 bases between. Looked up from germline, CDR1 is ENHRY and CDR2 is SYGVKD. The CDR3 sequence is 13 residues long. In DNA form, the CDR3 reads TGTGCCATCAGTGAGTACCAGTACAATGAGCAGTTCTTC. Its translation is CAISEYQYNEQFF.

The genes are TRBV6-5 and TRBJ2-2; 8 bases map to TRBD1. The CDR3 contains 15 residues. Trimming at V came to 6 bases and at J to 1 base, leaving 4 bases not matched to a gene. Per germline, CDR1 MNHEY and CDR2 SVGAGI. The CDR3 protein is CASRLGQGNTGELFF. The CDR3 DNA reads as TGTGCCAGCAGACTCGGACAGGGGAACACCGGGGAGCTGTTTTTT.

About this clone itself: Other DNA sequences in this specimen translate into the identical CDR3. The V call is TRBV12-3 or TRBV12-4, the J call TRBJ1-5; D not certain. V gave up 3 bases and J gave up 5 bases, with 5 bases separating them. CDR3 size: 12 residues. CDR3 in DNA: TGTGCCAGCAGTTTTTCCGATCAGCCCCAGCATTTT. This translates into CASSFSDQPQHF.

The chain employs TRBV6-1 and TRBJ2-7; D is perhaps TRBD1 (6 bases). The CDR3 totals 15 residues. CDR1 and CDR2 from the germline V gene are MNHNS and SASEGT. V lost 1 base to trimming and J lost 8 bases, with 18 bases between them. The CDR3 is CASSEVVGAGEKQYF. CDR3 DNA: TGTGCCAGCAGTGAAGTGGTGGGGGCAGGGGAGAAGCAGTACTTC.